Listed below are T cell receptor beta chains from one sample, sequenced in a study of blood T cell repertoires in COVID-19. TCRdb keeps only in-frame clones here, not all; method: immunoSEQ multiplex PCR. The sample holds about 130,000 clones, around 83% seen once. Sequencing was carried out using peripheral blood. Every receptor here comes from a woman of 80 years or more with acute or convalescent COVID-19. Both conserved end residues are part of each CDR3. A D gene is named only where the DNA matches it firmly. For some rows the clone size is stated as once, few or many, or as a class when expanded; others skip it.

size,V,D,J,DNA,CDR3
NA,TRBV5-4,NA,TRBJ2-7,TGTGCCAGCAGCTTGGACAGCATTTCCTCCTACGAGCAGTACTTC,CASSLDSISSYEQYF
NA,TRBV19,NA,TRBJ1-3,TGTGCCAGTAGTAATATGGCCCAAGCTGGAAACACCATATATTTT,CASSNMAQAGNTIYF
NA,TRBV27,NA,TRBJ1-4,TGTGCCAGCAGTCTAGTACGGTACGCTGAAAAACTGTTTTTT,CASSLVRYAEKLFF
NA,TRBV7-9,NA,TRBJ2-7,TGTGCCAGCAGCCCCCGGGACACCCTCGAGCAGTACTTC,CASSPRDTLEQYF
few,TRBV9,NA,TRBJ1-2,TGTGCCAGCAGCCCCGATGGGAGAGATGGCTACACCTTC,CASSPDGRDGYTF
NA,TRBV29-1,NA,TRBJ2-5,TGCAGCGTCGGTATGCGGGAGACCCAGTACTTC,CSVGMRETQYF
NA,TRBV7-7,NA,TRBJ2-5,TGTGCCAGCAGCTTATCGACAGCTGGGACCCAGTACTTC,CASSLSTAGTQYF
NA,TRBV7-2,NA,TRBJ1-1,TGTGCCAGCAGCTTAGGAAGGGTAGGGGGCACTGAAGCTTTCTTT,CASSLGRVGGTEAFF
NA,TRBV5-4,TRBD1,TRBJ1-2,TGTGCCAGCAGCCAGGACAGGTATGGCTACACCTTC,CASSQDRYGYTF
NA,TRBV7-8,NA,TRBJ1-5,TGTGCCAGCAGCCCCCGCAGGGGTAGCAATCAGCCCCAGCATTTT,CASSPRRGSNQPQHF
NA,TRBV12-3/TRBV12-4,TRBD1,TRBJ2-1,TGTGCCAGCAGTATTAACAGGGGGCAAGAGCAGTTCTTC,CASSINRGQEQFF
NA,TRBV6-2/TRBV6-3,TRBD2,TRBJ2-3,TGTGCCAGCAGCCGACTAGCGGGGGGCAGCACAGATACGCAGTATTTT,CASSRLAGGSTDTQYF
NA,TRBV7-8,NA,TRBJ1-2,TGTGCCAGCAGCTTCTTGGCACAGCCTCATACTGCTAACTATGGCTACACCTTC,CASSFLAQPHTANYGYTF
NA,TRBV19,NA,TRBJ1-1,TGTGCCAGTAGTATTCTTAATACAGCATCTGAAGCTTTCTTT,CASSILNTASEAFF
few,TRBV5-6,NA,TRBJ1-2,TGTGCCAGCAGCCCCCAGGGGACCGATGATTTTGGCTACACCTTC,CASSPQGTDDFGYTF
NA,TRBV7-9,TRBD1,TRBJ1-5,TGTGCCAGCAGCTCGACAGGGGAAGTGAGCAATCAGCCCCAGCATTTT,CASSSTGEVSNQPQHF
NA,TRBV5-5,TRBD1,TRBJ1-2,TGTGCCAGCAGCTTGGCTGCGACAGGGGAATATGGCTACACCTTC,CASSLAATGEYGYTF
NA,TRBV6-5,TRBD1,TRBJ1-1,TGTGCCAGCAGTCGGGACAGGGTGATCTTTACTGAAGCTTTCTTT,CASSRDRVIFTEAFF
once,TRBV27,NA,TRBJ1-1,TGTGCCAGCGGGCAGTGGCAGGGGAACACTGAAGCTTTCTTT,CASGQWQGNTEAFF
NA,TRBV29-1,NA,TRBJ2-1,TGCAGCGTTGCGGCGGACAGAGAGTACAATGAGCAGTTCTTC,CSVAADREYNEQFF
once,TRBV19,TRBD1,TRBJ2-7,TGTGCCAGTAGTCTCGGGGACAGGGGCACCTCCGAGCAGTACTTC,CASSLGDRGTSEQYF
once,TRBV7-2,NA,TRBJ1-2,TGTGCCAGCAGCTTCCAGTGGGAGGAGGGCTACACCTTC,CASSFQWEEGYTF
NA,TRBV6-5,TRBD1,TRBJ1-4,TGTGCCAGCGGAGCTAGGGGGCATGAAAAACTGTTTTTT,CASGARGHEKLFF
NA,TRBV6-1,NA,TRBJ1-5,TGTGCCAGCAGTGCAACGGGGGGGATACACAATCAGCCCCAGCATTTT,CASSATGGIHNQPQHF
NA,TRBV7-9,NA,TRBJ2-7,TGTGCCAGCAGCTTAGCGCGGGGCCTCGGCGAGCAGTACTTC,CASSLARGLGEQYF
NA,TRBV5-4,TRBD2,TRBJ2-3,TGTGCCAGCAGCTTGGCTGGACTAGCGGGAGGGTTGCAGTATTTT,CASSLAGLAGGLQYF
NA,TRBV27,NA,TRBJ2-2,TGTGCCAGCAGTCTTAGAAGCATGAACACCGGGGAGCTGTTTTTT,CASSLRSMNTGELFF
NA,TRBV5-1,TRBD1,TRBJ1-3,TGCGCCAGCAGCATTGCCCCTACAGGGGGCGCGGGTGGAAACACCATATATTTT,CASSIAPTGGAGGNTIYF
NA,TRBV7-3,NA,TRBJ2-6,TGTGCCAGCAGCTTATCGGGCTCTGGGGCCAACGTCCTGACTTTC,CASSLSGSGANVLTF
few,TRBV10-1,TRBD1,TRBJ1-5,TGCGCCAGCAGCCCAGAGGGGGGCAGGGGGCCCCATCAGCCCCAGCATTTT,CASSPEGGRGPHQPQHF
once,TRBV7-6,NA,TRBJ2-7,TGTGCCAGCAGCTTAGTCGCAGGAATCTACGAGCAGTACTTC,CASSLVAGIYEQYF
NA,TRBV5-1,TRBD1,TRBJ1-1,TGCGCCAGCAACAAGAGGTCGACAGGGGGGAACACTGAAGCTTTCTTT,CASNKRSTGGNTEAFF
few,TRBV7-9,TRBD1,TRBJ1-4,TGTGCCAGCAGCGTATCCGGGACAGGTCAGGGGGAAAAACTGTTTTTT,CASSVSGTGQGEKLFF
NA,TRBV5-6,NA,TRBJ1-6,TGTGCCAGCAGCCCGGACAGTGCCCGATATAATTCACCCCTCCACTTT,CASSPDSARYNSPLHF
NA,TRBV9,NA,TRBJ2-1,TGTGCCAGCAGCGTGCTCCAGGCGGGGGCCGAGCAGTTCTTC,CASSVLQAGAEQFF
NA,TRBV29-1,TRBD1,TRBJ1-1,TGCAGCGTGGGGACAGGGGGTAGGAACACTGAAGCTTTCTTT,CSVGTGGRNTEAFF
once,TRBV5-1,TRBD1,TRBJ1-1,TGCGCCAGCAGCCCCCTGGGGACAGTCCAAAACACTGAAGCTTTCTTT,CASSPLGTVQNTEAFF
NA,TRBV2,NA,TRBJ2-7,TGTGCCAGCAGTCAGGCCCCCGTCCTCGGGCAGTACTTC,CASSQAPVLGQYF
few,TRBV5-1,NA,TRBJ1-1,TGCGCCAGCAGCTTGCAGGGGTTTTCATCTGGGGGAGCTTTCTTT,CASSLQGFSSGGAFF
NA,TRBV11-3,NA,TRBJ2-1,TGTGCCAGCAGTAGTGGCGGGGATTACAATGAGCAGTTCTTC,CASSSGGDYNEQFF
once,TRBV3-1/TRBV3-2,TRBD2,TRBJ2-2,TGTGCCAGCAGCCAAGGCCTAGCGGGGACCAACACCGGGGAGCTGTTTTTT,CASSQGLAGTNTGELFF
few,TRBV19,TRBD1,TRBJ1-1,TGTGCCAGCCGCCAACAGGGGACTGAAGCTTTCTTT,CASRQQGTEAFF
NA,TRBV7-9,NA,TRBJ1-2,TGTGCCAGCAGCGCAAAGGGACAAGATGGCTACACCTTC,CASSAKGQDGYTF
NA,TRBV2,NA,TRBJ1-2,TGTGCCAGCAGTGACTCCCACTATGGCTACACCTTC,CASSDSHYGYTF
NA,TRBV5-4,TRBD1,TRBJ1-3,TGTGCCAGCAGCTTGGCATCACAGGGGGCGACGGCTGGAAACACCATATATTTT,CASSLASQGATAGNTIYF
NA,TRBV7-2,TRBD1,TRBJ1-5,TGTGCCAGCAGCTTAGGGCTTGGGGACAGGGGTTATCAGCCCCAGCATTTT,CASSLGLGDRGYQPQHF
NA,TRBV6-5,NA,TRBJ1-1,TGTGCCAGCAGGGCCCGACAGATAAACACTGAAGCTTTCTTT,CASRARQINTEAFF
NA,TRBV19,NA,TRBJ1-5,TGTGCCAGTAGTATAGACAGGGGAAAGGAGCCCCAGCATTTT,CASSIDRGKEPQHF
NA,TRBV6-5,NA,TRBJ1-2,TGTGCCAGCAGTTACACAAGGACGGGAGCCACCTATGGCTACACCTTC,CASSYTRTGATYGYTF
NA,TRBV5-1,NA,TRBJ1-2,TGCGCCAGCAGCGCATCCGGGAGAAACTATGGCTACACCTTC,CASSASGRNYGYTF
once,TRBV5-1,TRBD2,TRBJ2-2,TGCGCCAGCAGCCAGCCGGGACTAGGCGACACCGGGGAGCTGTTTTTT,CASSQPGLGDTGELFF
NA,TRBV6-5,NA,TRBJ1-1,TGTGCCAGCAGGGGGGGGAGAGTCTCGGGCACTGAAGCTTTCTTT,CASRGGRVSGTEAFF
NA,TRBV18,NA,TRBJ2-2,TGTGCCAGCTCACCGTTTTCAGGGAACACCGGGGAGCTGTTTTTT,CASSPFSGNTGELFF